The 13 T cell receptor beta chains presented below share a single source sample, sequenced in a study of STAT5B mutations in CD4+ large granular lymphocyte leukemia. The data were produced by immunoSEQ multiplex PCR, yet TCRdb's version contains in-frame clones alone and is incomplete. Of over 30,000 clones detected, 81% appear once; the ten largest clones hold 4.4%. The sequenced sample was CD4+ T cells from blood buffy coats. The receptors were gathered from a human donor in good health.

This clone occurred a few times. The CDR3 coding sequence is TGTGCCAGCTCTTCGACAGGGGTGAACACTGAAGCTTTCTTT. Amino acids: CASSSTGVNTEAFF. The rearrangement uses TRBV18 and TRBJ1-1, with TRBD1 matching over 8 bases. V was clipped by 6 bases and J by 0 bases; unmatched bases: 3. The V gene's germline CDR1 is KGHSH and CDR2 LQKENI. The CDR3 totals 14 residues.

This clone was counted a single time. The CDR3 coding sequence is TGTGCCAGCAGCTTAGCGACAGGTGGAAACACCATATATTTT. This sequence encodes CASSLATGGNTIYF. The chain recombines TRBV7-2 with TRBJ1-3, with D perhaps matching TRBD1 (6 bases). CDR3 length: 14 residues. CDR1 SGHTA and CDR2 FQGNSA come from the germline V gene. The germline V and J ends were trimmed by 0 bases and 3 bases, with 6 bases remaining between them.

The chain employs TRBV12-5 and TRBJ2-5; 7 positions agree with TRBD1. The better agreement between TRBJ2-7 and the DNA end casts doubt on the J call. Germline V CDR1 and CDR2: LGHNT, FRNRAP. The CDR3 runs to 16 residues. CDR3 residues: CASASSDRESSYEQYF. In DNA form, the CDR3 reads TGTGCTAGTGCCTCATCCGACAGGGAATCCTCCTACGAGCAGTACTTC.

The V and J genes are TRBV10-3 and TRBJ1-3; maybe TRBD1 (6 bases). V dropped 3 bases and J dropped 0 bases, with 9 bases sitting between them. CDR3 length: 15 amino acids. The V gene's germline CDR1 is ENHRY and CDR2 SYGVKD. The CDR3 spells CAISDRDTSGNTIYF. In nucleotides, the CDR3 is TGTGCCATCAGTGACCGGGACACCTCTGGAAACACCATATATTTT.

The CDR3 nucleotides are TGTGCCAGCAGAAAGACCCGGGACAGCCTCTACGAGCAGTACTTC. Translating gives CASRKTRDSLYEQYF. This chain links TRBV27 with TRBJ2-7; 7 nucleotides agree with TRBD1. This CDR3 has 15 residues. Germline V gene sequence: CDR1 MNHEY, CDR2 SMNVEV (reference sequence). Trimming removed 6 bases from V and 3 bases from J; junction bases left unmatched: 11.

J is TRBJ2-2 and V is TRBV7-3; the D gene is possibly TRBD1 (5 bases). With 0 bases removed from V and 2 bases from J, the gap between germline ends came to 7 bases. The CDR3 runs 15 residues. CDR1 SGHTA and CDR2 FQGTGA come from the germline V gene. The CDR3 is CASSLTGQNTGELFF. Here the CDR3 DNA reads TGTGCCAGCAGCTTAACTGGACAAAACACCGGGGAGCTGTTTTTT.

The gene calls are TRBV18 and TRBJ2-7; perhaps D is TRBD1 or TRBD2 (5 bases each). V was cut by 3 bases and J by 2 bases, with 14 bases left in between. The CDR3 runs 15 residues. CDR1 KGHSH and CDR2 LQKENI come from the germline V gene. This CDR3 is CASSPPGTAAYEQYF. The DNA of the CDR3 is TGTGCCAGCTCACCTCCCGGGACGGCAGCCTACGAGCAGTACTTC.

The V and J genes are TRBV7-9 and TRBJ1-5; TRBD1 might be the D (6 bases). Germline V lookup: CDR1 SEHNR, CDR2 FQNEAQ (reference sequence). The CDR3 length is 15 residues. Trimming removed 1 base at V and 6 bases at J, with 13 bases between. The CDR3 coding sequence is TGTGCCAGCAGCTTAGACTCAGGGGCAGGTCAGCCCCAGCATTTT. Its protein is CASSLDSGAGQPQHF.

The CDR3 DNA follows: TGTGCCAGCAGTTACAGGGACGAGCAGTACTTC. It is translated as CASSYRDEQYF. The rearrangement uses TRBV6-5 and TRBJ2-7; D ambiguous. The CDR3 runs 11 residues. Germline assignment: CDR1 MNHEY and CDR2 SVGAGI. V was clipped by 2 bases and J by 5 bases, with 4 bases between them.

The CDR3 loop reads CASTLSGRAFGEQFF. For the CDR3, the DNA is TGTGCCAGCACCCTTAGCGGGAGGGCCTTCGGTGAGCAGTTCTTC. The chain has TRBV6-5 and TRBJ2-1, with 11 nucleotides matching TRBD2. J gave up 9 bases and V 7 bases, and 11 bases lay outside the gene matches. There are 15 residues in the CDR3. Germline CDR1 is MNHEY and CDR2 is SVGAGI.

This clone was detected a few times. The gene calls are TRBV7-3 and TRBJ1-1, with D hard to call. Germline V gene sequence: CDR1 SGHTA, CDR2 FQGTGA. Trimming pared 6 bases from V and 0 bases from J, leaving 8 bases between. The CDR3 consists of 13 residues. CDR3 in amino acids: CASRLTVNTEAFF. The CDR3 bases are TGTGCCAGCAGGCTGACGGTGAACACTGAAGCTTTCTTT. The full variable domain, rest sourced from reference TRBV7-3 and TRBJ1-1, is GAGVSQTPSNKVTEKGKYVELRCDPISGHTALYWYRQSLGQGPEFLIYFQGTGAADDSGLPNDRFFAVRPEGSVSTLKIQRTERGDSAVYLCASRLTVNTEAFFGQGTRLTVV.

V and J are TRBV30 and TRBJ2-7, with a possible D match to TRBD2 (7 bases). The CDR3 covers 14 residues. Germline V gives CDR1 GTSNPN, CDR2 SVGIG (reference sequence). V lost 0 bases, J lost 5 bases, and 14 bases lay in between. The CDR3 loop reads CAWSVEGGGDEQYF. The CDR3 coding sequence is TGTGCCTGGAGTGTTGAGGGAGGGGGGGACGAGCAGTACTTC.

This clone occurred a few times. The CDR3 is CASSISGADTQYF. The CDR3, as DNA: TGTGCCAGTAGTATTTCGGGAGCGGATACGCAGTATTTT. The J gene is TRBJ2-3, the V gene TRBV19; perhaps TRBD2 as D (6 bases). Trimming removed 3 bases from V and 6 bases from J, with 10 bases in between. The CDR3 length is 13 residues. Germline V gene sequence: CDR1 LNHDA, CDR2 SQIVND (reference sequence).